Following are 25 T cell receptor beta chains from one sample sequenced in a study of technical replicates of blood from a few donors. The assay was immunoSEQ multiplex PCR, and TCRdb's table has in-frame clones only and misses some. In the table there are 99,000 or so clones, around 96% of which are singletons. Material for sequencing was T cells isolated from PBMCs. These receptors originate from a human donor in good health.

The gene calls are TRBV30 and TRBJ1-3, with D perhaps matching TRBD1 (6 bases). Trimming removed 8 bases from V and 3 bases from J, with 11 bases in between. Per the germline V gene, CDR1 is GTSNPN and CDR2 is SVGIG (reference sequence). CDR3 size: 12 residues. DNA of the CDR3: TGTGCCGGAAAACAGGGTGGAAACACCATATATTTT. It codes for CAGKQGGNTIYF.

Note on this clone: One end of the junction is discordant with germline, which a read error may explain. V usage is TRBV6-1 and J usage is TRBJ2-7, with 8 bases aligning to TRBD2. CDR1 MNHNS and CDR2 SASEGT come from the germline V gene. The CDR3 is made up of 8 amino acids. Here the CDR3 reads CATSGGDF. In nucleotides, the CDR3 is TGTGCCACCTCCGGGGGGGACTTC.

This clone was seen more than once but under ten times. The V and J genes are TRBV29-1 and TRBJ2-7; 7 bases align to TRBD1. CDR3 length: 16 residues. From germline, CDR1 is SQVTM and CDR2 ANQGSEA. J lost 0 bases, V lost 0 bases, and 8 bases had no gene match. The CDR3 is CSVEDGEGADSYEQYF. CDR3 nucleotides: TGCAGCGTTGAAGATGGTGAGGGGGCCGACTCCTACGAGCAGTACTTC.

V is TRBV5-1 and J is TRBJ1-1, with 7 positions matching TRBD1. There are 15 residues in the CDR3. Germline CDR1 and CDR2: SGHRS and YFSETQ. After removal of 6 bases from V and 3 bases from J, the junction contained 11 bases not matched to a gene. CDR3 region: CASMIQQGMDTEAFF. The CDR3 DNA is TGCGCCAGCATGATCCAACAGGGGATGGACACTGAAGCTTTCTTT. The full variable domain, rest sourced from reference TRBV5-1 and TRBJ1-1, is KAGVTQTPRYLIKTRGQQVTLSCSPISGHRSVSWYQQTPGQGLQFLFEYFSETQRNKGNFPGRFSGRQFSNSRSEMNVSTLELGDSALYLCASMIQQGMDTEAFFGQGTRLTVV.

This chain joins TRBV28 and TRBJ2-3; tentative D call: TRBD1 (5 bases). The germline CDR1 and CDR2 sequences are MDHEN and SYDVKM. The CDR3 sequence is 15 residues long. V was shortened by 1 base and J by 5 bases, with 13 bases between the two germline ends. The CDR3 nucleotides are TGTGCCAGCAGTTTATCAGGGTCGAGAGGAGATACGCAGTATTTT. Amino acid sequence: CASSLSGSRGDTQYF.

The V gene is TRBV4-1, the J gene TRBJ1-1; no clear D. The CDR3 is 14 residues long. Trimming shortened V by 0 bases and J by 5 bases, and 10 bases separated the two germline ends. Germline V CDR1 and CDR2: MGHRA, YSYEKL. The DNA for the CDR3 is TGCGCCAGCAGCCAAGAGAGAGGAGGAACTGAAGCTTTCTTT. Encoded protein: CASSQERGGTEAFF.

The count of this clone is one. The chain uses TRBV6-6 and TRBJ2-7; 9 bases are shared with TRBD1. The CDR3 totals 13 residues. Germline V CDR1 and CDR2: MNHNY, SVGAGI (reference sequence). After removal of 7 bases from V and 4 bases from J, the junction contained 5 bases not matched to a gene. Written as DNA, the CDR3 is TGTGCCAGCACCACAGGGGGCGTTTACGAGCAGTACTTC. Amino acids: CASTTGGVYEQYF.

The gene calls are TRBV13 and TRBJ2-7; the match to TRBD2 covers 10 bases. The CDR3 has 14 residues. V lost 4 bases and J lost 4; bases outside the gene matches: 4. Germline V gene lookup returns CDR1 PRHDT and CDR2 FYEKMQ (reference sequence). CDR3 coding DNA: TGTGCCAGCAGCTCCAGCGGGAGGGCGTACGAGCAGTACTTC. Its protein is CASSSSGRAYEQYF.

The chain recombines TRBV7-6 with TRBJ2-1; 9 bases are shared with TRBD2. This CDR3 is 15 amino acids long. Germline trimming cut 3 bases from V and 4 bases from J; bases unmatched to any gene: 4. Per germline, CDR1 SGHVS and CDR2 FNYEAQ. The CDR3 sequence is CASSFAGGPYNEQFF. CDR3 DNA: TGTGCCAGCAGCTTTGCGGGAGGGCCTTACAATGAGCAGTTCTTC.

This chain joins TRBV2 and TRBJ2-7, with 11 bases lining up with TRBD1. CDR3 size: 14 residues. J was trimmed by 3 bases and V by 5 bases; bases with no gene match: 3. CDR1 is SNHLY and CDR2 is FYNNEI in the germline V gene. The CDR3 is CASSTGTGGYEQYF. The CDR3 coding sequence is TGTGCCAGCAGTACCGGGACAGGGGGCTACGAGCAGTACTTC.

The chain couples TRBV6-1 to TRBJ1-4; D unclear. Trimming removed 2 bases from V and 6 bases from J, with 16 bases in between. The CDR3 has 16 residues. Germline V lookup: CDR1 MNHNS, CDR2 SASEGT. The CDR3 bases are TGTGCCAGCAGTGAACTTTTAACTTTAAACGATGAAAAACTGTTTTTT. Translated: CASSELLTLNDEKLFF.

V usage is TRBV10-3 and J usage is TRBJ2-5, with 10 bases lining up with TRBD1. This CDR3 spans 17 amino acids. The germline gives CDR1 ENHRY, CDR2 SYGVKD. V shed 1 base, J shed 5 bases, and the junction held 10 bases outside the gene matches. The CDR3 region is CAISEFLPGTGEETQYF. The CDR3 bases are TGTGCCATCAGTGAGTTTCTACCCGGGACAGGGGAGGAGACCCAGTACTTC.

The chain employs TRBV2 and TRBJ1-5, with TRBD1 matching 8 bases. Germline V gene data show CDR1 as SNHLY and CDR2 as FYNNEI. This CDR3 spans 14 amino acids. The junction had 9 bases not matched to a gene; V was cut back by 7 bases and J by 7 bases. CDR3 in DNA: TGTGCCAGCATGCCAGGACAGGGCGGACAGCCCCAGCATTTT. Its protein product is CASMPGQGGQPQHF.

The chain uses TRBV2 and TRBJ1-5; possibly TRBD1 for D (5 bases). This CDR3 has 15 residues. V gave up 6 bases and J gave up 0 bases, with 12 bases separating them. Germline lookup yields CDR1 SNHLY and CDR2 FYNNEI. The CDR3: CASSRGRNSNQPQHF. The CDR3 DNA follows: TGTGCCAGCAGCCGGGGGAGGAATAGCAATCAGCCCCAGCATTTT.

The V and J genes are TRBV15 and TRBJ2-7, with 7 bases that match TRBD1. CDR1 and CDR2 from the germline V gene are LNHNV and YYDKDF (reference sequence). V was clipped by 9 bases and J by 2 bases; unmatched bases: 10. This CDR3 comprises 14 residues. CDR3 loop: CATGRRDSPYEQYF. As DNA, the CDR3 is TGTGCCACAGGGCGCAGGGACAGTCCCTACGAGCAGTACTTC.

The CDR3 protein is CASSGDTFTDTQYF. The CDR3, as DNA: TGTGCCAGCAGTGGTGACACCTTCACAGATACGCAGTATTTT. The chain uses TRBV6-1 and TRBJ2-3; no firm D call. CDR3 length: 14 residues. Trimming removed 4 bases at V and 2 bases at J, with 10 bases between. The germline V gene has CDR1 MNHNS and CDR2 SASEGT.

CDR3 nucleotides: TGTGCCAGCAGCTCCGGACAGGGGGTTGTGGCAGGTGAAAAACTGTTTTTT. It translates to CASSSGQGVVAGEKLFF. This chain links TRBV9 with TRBJ1-4, with 10 bases identical to TRBD1. The CDR3 sequence is 17 residues long. V trimming: 4 bases; J trimming: 7 bases; junction bases outside the gene matches: 13. Germline CDR1 reads SGDLS; CDR2 reads YYNGEE. Together with reference TRBV9 and TRBJ1-4, the CDR3 gives the full variable domain: DSGVTQTPKHLITATGQRVTLRCSPRSGDLSVYWYQQSLDQGLQFLIQYYNGEERAKGNILERFSAQQFPDLHSELNLSSLELGDSALYFCASSSGQGVVAGEKLFFGSGTQLSVL.

This CDR3 is CASSFPGLAGGPGGELFF. CDR3 DNA sequence: TGCGCCAGCAGCTTCCCAGGACTAGCGGGAGGGCCGGGCGGGGAGCTGTTTTTT. The chain links TRBV5-1 to TRBJ2-2; TRBD2 aligns across 15 bases. Germline V gene sequence: CDR1 SGHRS, CDR2 YFSETQ. The CDR3 sequence is 18 residues long. V lost 2 bases and J lost 7; bases outside the gene matches: 9.

The rearrangement joins TRBV5-4 to TRBJ2-7; TRBD1 aligns across 8 bases. V lost 0 bases, J lost 4 bases, and 3 bases stayed unmatched. The CDR3 covers 14 residues. The V gene's germline CDR1 is SGHNT and CDR2 YYREEE (reference sequence). CDR3 residues: CASSLGQGRYEQYF. CDR3 in DNA: TGTGCCAGCAGCTTGGGACAGGGGAGGTACGAGCAGTACTTC.

The chain uses TRBV5-4 and TRBJ1-2; possibly TRBD1 for D (5 bases). Germline V gene data show CDR1 as SGHNT and CDR2 as YYREEE (reference sequence). CDR3 length equals 15 residues. V was trimmed by 3 bases and J by 0 bases, leaving 12 bases between them. Here the CDR3 reads CASSSQGAANYGYTF. CDR3 nucleotide sequence: TGTGCCAGCAGCTCGCAGGGTGCGGCTAACTATGGCTACACCTTC.

J is TRBJ2-2 and V is TRBV4-1, with D perhaps matching TRBD2 (5 bases). V was trimmed by 4 bases and J by 3 bases, leaving 21 bases between them. Germline values: CDR1 MGHRA, CDR2 YSYEKL. The length of the CDR3 is 18 residues. CDR3 coding DNA: TGCGCCAGCAGCCCAGGACCGGGGTGGGATTCGGACACCGGGGAGCTGTTTTTT. As protein: CASSPGPGWDSDTGELFF.

This chain joins TRBV5-5 and TRBJ2-3; TRBD2 matches at 13 bases. CDR1 is SGHKS, CDR2 YYEKEE, per germline (reference sequence). The trim removed 5 bases at V and 3 bases at J, leaving 0 bases unmatched. This CDR3 is 14 amino acids long. The CDR3 region has the DNA TGTGCCAGCAGGGGACTAGCGGGAACAGATACGCAGTATTTT. Translating gives CASRGLAGTDTQYF. Variable domain in full (rest from reference TRBV5-5 and TRBJ2-3): DAGVTQSPTHLIKTRGQQVTLRCSPISGHKSVSWYQQVLGQGPQFIFQYYEKEERGRGNFPDRFSARQFPNYSSELNVNALLLGDSALYLCASRGLAGTDTQYFGPGTRLTVL.

J is TRBJ1-2 and V is TRBV27; 11 bases agree with TRBD1. The ends lost 6 bases at V and 4 bases at J; junction bases unmatched: 4. CDR1 is MNHEY and CDR2 is SMNVEV in the germline V gene (reference sequence). CDR3 length equals 14 residues. CDR3 sequence: CASSSGTGGYGYTF. CDR3 in DNA: TGTGCCAGCAGCTCCGGGACAGGGGGCTATGGCTACACCTTC.

The rearrangement links TRBV18 to TRBJ1-4; 8 nucleotides line up with TRBD1. V dropped 5 bases and J dropped 8; count of bases not matched to a gene: 13. From germline, CDR1 is KGHSH and CDR2 LQKENI. The CDR3 sequence is 16 residues long. Here the CDR3 DNA reads TGTGCCAGCTCAAGGGCAGGGGGCCTTGGTGAAGAAAAACTGTTTTTT. It translates to CASSRAGGLGEEKLFF.

The chain uses TRBV5-4 and TRBJ2-1; 11 nucleotides align to TRBD2. Germline CDR1 is SGHNT and CDR2 is YYREEE (reference sequence). This CDR3 has 15 amino acids. V shed 4 bases and J 7 bases; nucleotides not matched to a gene: 7. CDR3 sequence (DNA): TGTGCCAGCAGCCAGACTAGCGGGACTGAAAATGAGCAGTTCTTC. Amino acid sequence: CASSQTSGTENEQFF.